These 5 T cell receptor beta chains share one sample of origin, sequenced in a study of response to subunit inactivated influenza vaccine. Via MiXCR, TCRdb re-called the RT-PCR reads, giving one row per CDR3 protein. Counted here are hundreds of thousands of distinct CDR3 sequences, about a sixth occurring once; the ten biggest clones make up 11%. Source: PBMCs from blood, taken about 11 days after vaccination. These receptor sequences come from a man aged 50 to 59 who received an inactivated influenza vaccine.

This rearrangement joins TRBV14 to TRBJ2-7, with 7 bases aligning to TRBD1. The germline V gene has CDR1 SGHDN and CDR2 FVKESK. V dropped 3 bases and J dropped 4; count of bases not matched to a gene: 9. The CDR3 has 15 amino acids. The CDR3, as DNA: TGTGCCAGCAGCCAGGAAGGGGGCGCGATTTACGAGCAGTACTTC. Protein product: CASSQEGGAIYEQYF.

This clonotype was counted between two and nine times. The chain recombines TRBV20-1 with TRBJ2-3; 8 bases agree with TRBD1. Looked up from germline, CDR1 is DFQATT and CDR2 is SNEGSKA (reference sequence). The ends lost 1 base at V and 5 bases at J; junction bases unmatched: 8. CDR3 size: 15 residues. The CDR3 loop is CSARANRGFGDTQYF. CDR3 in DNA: TGCAGTGCTAGAGCGAACAGGGGGTTCGGAGATACGCAGTATTTT.

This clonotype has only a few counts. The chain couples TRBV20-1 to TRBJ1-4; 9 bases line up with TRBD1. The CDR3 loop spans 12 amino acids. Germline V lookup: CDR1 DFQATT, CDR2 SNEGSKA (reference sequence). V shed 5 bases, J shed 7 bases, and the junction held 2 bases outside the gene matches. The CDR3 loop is CSAGQGSEKLFF. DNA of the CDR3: TGCAGTGCTGGACAGGGGAGTGAAAAACTGTTTTTT.

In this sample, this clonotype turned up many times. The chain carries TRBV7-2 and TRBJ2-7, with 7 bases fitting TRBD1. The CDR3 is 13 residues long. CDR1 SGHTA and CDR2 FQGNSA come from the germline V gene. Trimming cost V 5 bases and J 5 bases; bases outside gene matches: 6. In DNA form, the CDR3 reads TGTGCCAGCAGCCAGAACAGGGGTGACGAGCAGTACTTC. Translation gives CASSQNRGDEQYF. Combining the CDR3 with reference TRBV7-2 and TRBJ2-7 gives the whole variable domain GAGVSQSPSNKVTEKGKDVELRCDPISGHTALYWYRQSLGQGLEFLIYFQGNSAPDKSGLPSDRFSAERTGGSVSTLTIQRTQQEDSAVYLCASSQNRGDEQYFGPGTRLTVT.

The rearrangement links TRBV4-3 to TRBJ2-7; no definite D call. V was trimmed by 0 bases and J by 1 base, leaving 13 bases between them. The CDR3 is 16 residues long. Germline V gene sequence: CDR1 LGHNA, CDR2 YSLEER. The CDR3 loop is CASSQERSVSSYEQYF. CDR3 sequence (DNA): TGCGCCAGCAGCCAAGAAAGATCAGTGTCTTCCTACGAGCAGTACTTC.